Given below is one T cell receptor (beta chain) in context. Its antigen remains unidentified. The data originate from a study of a mutant IDH1 vaccine in newly diagnosed glioma. As for time point: week 11, during vaccination. Topical imiquimod accompanied each vaccine dose, which consisted of 300 ug of mutant IDH1 20-mer peptide. New astrocytomas of WHO grade 3 or 4 that were IDH1-mutant and ATRX-lost were found in the donors. Using immunoSEQ multiplex PCR, the repertoire was profiled, and TCRdb retains in-frame clones only, with some absent. There are fewer than 150,000 clones in the sample; around 90% occur only once, and roughly 0.65% lies in the top ten. With 0 bases clipped from V and 3 bases from J, the junction kept 3 bases outside the gene matches. Germline V gene data show CDR1 as GTSNPN and CDR2 as SVGIG (reference sequence). The CDR3 contains 14 residues.

This receptor was obtained from a woman between 45 and 65 years old with glioma. The rearrangement uses TRBV30 and TRBJ1-1, with 8 bases fitting TRBD1. The specimen was PBMCs, collected from a glioma patient whose treatment included an IDH1 peptide vaccine. CDR3 nucleotides: TGTGCCTGGAGTGTCGGACAGGGATACACTGAAGCTTTCTTT. Protein sequence: CAWSVGQGYTEAFF.